These 9 T cell receptor beta chains came from one sample sequenced in a study of T cell responses to AZD1222 COVID-19 vaccine. Sequencing used immunoSEQ multiplex PCR; TCRdb keeps in-frame clones, though not all of them. The sample lists around 100,000 clones, approximately 88% occurring once. The sample here was peripheral blood, taken 28 days after the second AZD1222 dose. These receptors originate from an adult who received the AZD1222 COVID-19 vaccine.

This clone is a singleton in its sample. V is TRBV28 and J is TRBJ2-1, with 7 bases matching TRBD2. V lost 8 bases and J lost 5; bases outside the gene matches: 9. The CDR3 totals 14 residues. CDR1 MDHEN and CDR2 SYDVKM come from the germline V gene. The CDR3 here is CASLNGGVDNEQFF. CDR3 sequence (DNA): TGTGCCAGCTTGAATGGGGGGGTAGACAATGAGCAGTTCTTC.

The chain is built from TRBV6-2 or TRBV6-3 and TRBJ2-4; TRBD2 might be the D (6 bases). CDR1 MNHEY and CDR2 SVGEGT come from the germline V gene. Deletions cut 4 bases from V and 8 bases from J, with 18 bases between. The CDR3 has 15 amino acids. The CDR3 DNA is TGTGCCAGCAGTTCCGGGGGTCTTCAGACGGACATTCAGTACTTC. It specifies CASSSGGLQTDIQYF.

This chain links TRBV28 with TRBJ1-2; the D gene is possibly TRBD1 (6 bases). The CDR3 has 16 residues. Germline V gene lookup returns CDR1 MDHEN and CDR2 SYDVKM. The V gene lost 5 bases and the J gene lost 8 bases, with 24 bases spanning the gap. The DNA for the CDR3 is TGTGCCAGCAGTCGCCAAGGACAGCCTAGACCGGGGGGCTACACCTTC. Translating it yields CASSRQGQPRPGGYTF.

The CDR3, as DNA: TGCGCCAGCAGCCCGACAGGGGACTATGGCTACACCTTC. Translation: CASSPTGDYGYTF. The chain employs TRBV4-1 and TRBJ1-2, with 8 bases fitting TRBD1. The length of the CDR3 is 13 residues. V gave up 4 bases and J gave up 3 bases; unmatched junction bases: 1. Germline CDR1 is MGHRA and CDR2 is YSYEKL.

This chain uses TRBV28 with TRBJ2-3, with D maybe TRBD2 (6 bases). The germline CDR1 and CDR2 sequences are MDHEN and SYDVKM. V lost 2 bases to trimming and J lost 2 bases, with 8 bases between them. The CDR3 spans 14 residues. CDR3 DNA: TGTGCCAGCAGTTTACCTAGCGTCACAGATACGCAGTATTTT. Amino acid sequence: CASSLPSVTDTQYF.

V gene TRBV2 combines with J gene TRBJ1-5, with a weak D call TRBD1 (6 bases). Germline CDR1 is SNHLY and CDR2 is FYNNEI. The CDR3 totals 15 residues. V was cut by 5 bases and J by 7 bases, with 18 bases left in between. The CDR3 reads CASSPQGNRYQPQHF. The CDR3 region has the DNA TGTGCCAGCAGTCCCCAGGGGAACCGCTACCAGCCCCAGCATTTT.

V gene TRBV9 combines with J gene TRBJ2-3; no clear D. Trimming shortened V by 0 bases and J by 4 bases, and 12 bases separated the two germline ends. This CDR3 spans 15 amino acids. Germline-derived CDR1 and CDR2 are SGDLS and YYNGEE. The CDR3 region has the DNA TGTGCCAGCAGCGTAGCAGTAACCCTCGCAGATACGCAGTATTTT. Encoded protein: CASSVAVTLADTQYF.

The V call is TRBV7-2, the J call TRBJ2-7; 7 bases line up with TRBD1. CDR1 and CDR2 from the germline V gene are SGHTA and FQGNSA. This CDR3 spans 14 amino acids. The V segment lost 4 bases and the J segment 2 bases; nucleotides outside the gene matches: 5. Written as DNA, the CDR3 is TGTGCCAGCAGCTATAGTACAGGGGCCTACGAGCAGTACTTC. It encodes CASSYSTGAYEQYF.

Here the CDR3 reads CASSKPDRGEQFF. The CDR3, as DNA: TGTGCCAGCAGCAAACCGGACAGGGGAGAGCAGTTCTTC. The chain employs TRBV21-1 and TRBJ2-1; the table gives TRBD1 as D, unverified against the DNA. TRBV21-1 counts as a pseudogene. This CDR3 is 13 amino acids long.